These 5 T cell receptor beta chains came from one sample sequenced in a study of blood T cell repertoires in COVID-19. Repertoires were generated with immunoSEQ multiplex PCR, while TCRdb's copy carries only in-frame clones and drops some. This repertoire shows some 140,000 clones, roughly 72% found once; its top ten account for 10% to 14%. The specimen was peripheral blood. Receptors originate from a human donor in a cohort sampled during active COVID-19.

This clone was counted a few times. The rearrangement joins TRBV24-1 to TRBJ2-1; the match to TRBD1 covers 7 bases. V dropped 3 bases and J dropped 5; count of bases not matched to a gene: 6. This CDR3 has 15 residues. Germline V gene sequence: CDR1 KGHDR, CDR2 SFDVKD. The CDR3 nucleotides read TGTGCCACCAGTGATGTTTGGGACAGAAACAATGAGCAGTTCTTC. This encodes CATSDVWDRNNEQFF.

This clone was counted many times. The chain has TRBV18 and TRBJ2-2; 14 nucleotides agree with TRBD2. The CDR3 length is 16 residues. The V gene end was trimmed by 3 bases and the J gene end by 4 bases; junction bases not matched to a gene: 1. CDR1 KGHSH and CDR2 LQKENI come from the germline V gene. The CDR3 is CASSPGTSGGTGELFF. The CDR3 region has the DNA TGTGCCAGCTCACCGGGGACTAGCGGGGGCACCGGGGAGCTGTTTTTT.

The CDR3 protein is CASSYVLNNEKLFF. The CDR3 coding sequence is TGTGCCAGCAGTTACGTACTGAATAATGAAAAACTGTTTTTT. This sequence joins TRBV6-6 and TRBJ1-4, with unresolved D. CDR3 length: 14 residues. Trimming stripped 2 bases from V and 4 bases from J, with 8 bases between. Germline V CDR1 and CDR2: MNHNY, SVGAGI (reference sequence).

This CDR3 is CASSYSQGYTDTQYF. For the CDR3, the DNA is TGTGCCAGCAGTTACTCTCAGGGGTACACAGATACGCAGTATTTT. The rearrangement joins TRBV6-2 or TRBV6-3 to TRBJ2-3, with D maybe TRBD1 (6 bases). Germline V CDR1 and CDR2: MNHEY, SVGEGT. The CDR3 loop spans 15 amino acids. V was clipped by 0 bases and J by 2 bases, with 9 bases between them.

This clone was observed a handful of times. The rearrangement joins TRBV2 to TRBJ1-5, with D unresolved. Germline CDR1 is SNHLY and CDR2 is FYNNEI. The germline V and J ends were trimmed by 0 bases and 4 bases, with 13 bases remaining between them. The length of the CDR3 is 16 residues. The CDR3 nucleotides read TGTGCCAGCAGTGAAGCGAGGGAGGGCGGAAATCAGCCCCAGCATTTT. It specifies CASSEAREGGNQPQHF. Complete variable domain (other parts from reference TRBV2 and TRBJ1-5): EPEVTQTPSHQVTQMGQEVILRCVPISNHLYFYWYRQILGQKVEFLVSFYNNEISEKSEIFDDQFSVERPDGSNFTLKIRSTKLEDSAMYFCASSEAREGGNQPQHFGDGTRLSIL.